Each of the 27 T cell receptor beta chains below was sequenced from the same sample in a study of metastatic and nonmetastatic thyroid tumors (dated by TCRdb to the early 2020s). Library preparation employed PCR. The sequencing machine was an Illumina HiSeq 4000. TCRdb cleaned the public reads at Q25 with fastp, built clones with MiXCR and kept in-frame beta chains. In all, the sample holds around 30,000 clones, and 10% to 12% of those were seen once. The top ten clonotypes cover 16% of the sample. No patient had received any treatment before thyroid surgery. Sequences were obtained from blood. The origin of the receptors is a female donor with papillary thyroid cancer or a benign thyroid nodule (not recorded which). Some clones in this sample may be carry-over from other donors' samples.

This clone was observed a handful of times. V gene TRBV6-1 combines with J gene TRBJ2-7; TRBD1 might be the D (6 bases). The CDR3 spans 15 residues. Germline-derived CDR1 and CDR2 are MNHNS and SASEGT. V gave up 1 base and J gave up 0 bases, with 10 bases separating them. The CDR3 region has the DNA TGTGCCAGCAGTGAAGTGGGGACACCCTCCTACGAGCAGTACTTC. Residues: CASSEVGTPSYEQYF.

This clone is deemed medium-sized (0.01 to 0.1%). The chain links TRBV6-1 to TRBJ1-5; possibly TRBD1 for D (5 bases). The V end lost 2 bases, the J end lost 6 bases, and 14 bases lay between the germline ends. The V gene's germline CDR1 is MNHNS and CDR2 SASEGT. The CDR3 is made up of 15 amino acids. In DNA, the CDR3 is TGTGCCAGCAGTGAATTTGGGGCCCTCCTTCAGCCCCAGCATTTT. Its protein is CASSEFGALLQPQHF.

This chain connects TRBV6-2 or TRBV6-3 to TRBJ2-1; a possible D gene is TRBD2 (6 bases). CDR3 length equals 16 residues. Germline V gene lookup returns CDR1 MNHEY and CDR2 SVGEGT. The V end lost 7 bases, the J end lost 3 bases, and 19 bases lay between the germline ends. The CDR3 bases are TGTGCCAGCATTTTAGGCCGGGACTCGAACTACAATGAGCAGTTCTTC. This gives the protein CASILGRDSNYNEQFF.

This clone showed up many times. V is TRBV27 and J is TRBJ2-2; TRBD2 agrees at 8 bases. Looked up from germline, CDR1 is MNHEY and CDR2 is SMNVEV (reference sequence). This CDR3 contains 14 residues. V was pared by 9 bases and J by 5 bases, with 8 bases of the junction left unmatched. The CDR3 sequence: CASTPLAATGELFF. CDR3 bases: TGTGCCAGTACACCACTAGCGGCTACCGGGGAGCTGTTTTTT.

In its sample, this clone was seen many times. For the CDR3, the DNA is TGTGCCAGCGGCTCTTACAGTTTTAGCAATCAGCCCCAGCATTTT. Its translation is CASGSYSFSNQPQHF. The V call is TRBV28, the J call TRBJ1-5; D not resolved. Trimming stripped 8 bases from V and 0 bases from J, with 14 bases between. CDR1 is MDHEN, CDR2 SYDVKM, per germline. This CDR3 comprises 15 residues.

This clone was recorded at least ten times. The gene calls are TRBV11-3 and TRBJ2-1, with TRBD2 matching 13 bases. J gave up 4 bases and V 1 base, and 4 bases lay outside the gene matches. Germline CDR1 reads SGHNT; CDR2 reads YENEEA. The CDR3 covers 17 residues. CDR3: CASSLGGLAGDYNEQFF. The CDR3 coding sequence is TGTGCCAGCAGCTTAGGTGGACTAGCGGGGGATTACAATGAGCAGTTCTTC.

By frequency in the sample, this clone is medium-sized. The CDR3 DNA reads TGTGCCAGCAGGAGTCCGGGGGCAACCTATGGCTACACCTTC. Protein sequence: CASRSPGATYGYTF. The gene calls are TRBV12-3 or TRBV12-4 and TRBJ1-2, with D maybe TRBD1 (6 bases). The germline V and J ends were trimmed by 6 bases and 4 bases, with 15 bases remaining between them. The CDR3 loop spans 14 amino acids.

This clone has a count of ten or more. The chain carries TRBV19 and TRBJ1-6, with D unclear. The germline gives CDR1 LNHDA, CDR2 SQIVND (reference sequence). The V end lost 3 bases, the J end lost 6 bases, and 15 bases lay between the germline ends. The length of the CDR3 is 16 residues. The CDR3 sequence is CASSMTTSRANSPLHF. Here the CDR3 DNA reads TGTGCCAGTAGTATGACGACGAGTAGGGCTAATTCACCCCTCCACTTT.

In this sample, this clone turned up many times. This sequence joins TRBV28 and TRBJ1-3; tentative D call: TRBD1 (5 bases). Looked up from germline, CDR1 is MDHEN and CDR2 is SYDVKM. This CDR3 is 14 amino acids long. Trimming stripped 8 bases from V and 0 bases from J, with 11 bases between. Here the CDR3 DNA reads TGTGCCAGCCGTGGACACCTCTCTGGAAACACCATATATTTT. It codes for CASRGHLSGNTIYF.

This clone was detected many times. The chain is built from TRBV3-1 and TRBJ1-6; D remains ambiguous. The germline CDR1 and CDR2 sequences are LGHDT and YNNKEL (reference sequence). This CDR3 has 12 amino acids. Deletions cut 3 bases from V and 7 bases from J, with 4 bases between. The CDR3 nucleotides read TGTGCCAGCAGCCAGGGAAATTCACCCCTCCACTTT. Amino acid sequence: CASSQGNSPLHF.

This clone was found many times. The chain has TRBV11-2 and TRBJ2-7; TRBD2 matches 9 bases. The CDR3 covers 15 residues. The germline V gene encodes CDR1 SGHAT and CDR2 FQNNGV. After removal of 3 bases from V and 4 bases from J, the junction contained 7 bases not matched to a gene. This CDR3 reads CASSLLAGDSYEQYF. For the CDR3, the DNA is TGTGCCAGCAGCTTGTTAGCGGGAGATTCGTACGAGCAGTACTTC.

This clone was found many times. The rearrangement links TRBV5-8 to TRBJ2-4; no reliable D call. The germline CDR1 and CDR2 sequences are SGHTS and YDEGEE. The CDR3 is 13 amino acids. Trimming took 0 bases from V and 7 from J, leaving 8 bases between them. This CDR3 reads CASSLDVVNIQYF. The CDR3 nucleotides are TGTGCCAGCAGCTTGGACGTCGTGAACATTCAGTACTTC.

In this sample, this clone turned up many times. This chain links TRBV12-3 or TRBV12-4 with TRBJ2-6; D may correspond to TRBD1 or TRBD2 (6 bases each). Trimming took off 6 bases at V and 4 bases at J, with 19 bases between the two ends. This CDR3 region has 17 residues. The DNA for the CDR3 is TGTGCCAGCAGGGGGGGCAGGGCCCTAGGAGGGGCCAACGTCCTGACTTTC. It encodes CASRGGRALGGANVLTF.

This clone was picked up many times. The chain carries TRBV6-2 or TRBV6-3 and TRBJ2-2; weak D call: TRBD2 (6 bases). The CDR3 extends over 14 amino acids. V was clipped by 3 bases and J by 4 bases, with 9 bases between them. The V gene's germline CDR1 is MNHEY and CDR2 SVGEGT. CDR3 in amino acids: CASSYELATGELFF. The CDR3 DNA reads TGTGCCAGCAGTTATGAACTAGCCACCGGGGAGCTGTTTTTT.

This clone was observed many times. The CDR3 reads CSARGALAGDTGELFF. Written as DNA, the CDR3 is TGCAGTGCTAGAGGGGCACTAGCGGGAGACACCGGGGAGCTGTTTTTT. This chain links TRBV20-1 with TRBJ2-2; TRBD2 matches at 11 bases. The CDR3 covers 16 residues. Losses at the gene ends were 1 base for V and 3 bases for J; bases not matched to a gene: 4. From germline, CDR1 is DFQATT and CDR2 SNEGSKA (reference sequence).

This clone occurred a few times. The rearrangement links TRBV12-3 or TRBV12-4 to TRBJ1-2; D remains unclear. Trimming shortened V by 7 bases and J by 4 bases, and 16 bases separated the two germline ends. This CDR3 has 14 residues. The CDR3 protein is CASTDRTESYGYTF. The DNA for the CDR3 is TGTGCCAGCACCGATAGGACGGAAAGCTATGGCTACACCTTC.

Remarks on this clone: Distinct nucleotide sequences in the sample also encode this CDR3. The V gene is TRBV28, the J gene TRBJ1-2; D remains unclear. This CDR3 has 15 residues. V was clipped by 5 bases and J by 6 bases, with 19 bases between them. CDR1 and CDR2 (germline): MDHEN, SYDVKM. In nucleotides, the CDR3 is TGTGCCAGCAGTACCCCAACGGGGAGGGCGGATGGCTACACCTTC. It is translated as CASSTPTGRADGYTF.

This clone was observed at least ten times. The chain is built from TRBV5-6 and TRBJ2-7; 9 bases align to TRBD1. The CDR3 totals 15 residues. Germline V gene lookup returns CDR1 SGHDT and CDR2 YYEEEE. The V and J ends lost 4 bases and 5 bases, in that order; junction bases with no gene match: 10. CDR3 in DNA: TGTGCCAGCAGCCCCGCCGGGACAGGGACCGACGAGCAGTACTTC. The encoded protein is CASSPAGTGTDEQYF.

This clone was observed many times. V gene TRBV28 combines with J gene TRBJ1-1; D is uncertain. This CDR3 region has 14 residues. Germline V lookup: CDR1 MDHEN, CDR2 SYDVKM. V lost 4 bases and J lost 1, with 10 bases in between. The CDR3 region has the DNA TGTGCCAGCAGTTCGACATTTCCGAACACTGAAGCTTTCTTT. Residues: CASSSTFPNTEAFF. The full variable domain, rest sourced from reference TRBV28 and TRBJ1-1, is DVKVTQSSRYLVKRTGEKVFLECVQDMDHENMFWYRQDPGLGLRLIYFSYDVKMKEKGDIPEGYSVSREKKERFSLILESASTNQTSMYLCASSSTFPNTEAFFGQGTRLTVV.

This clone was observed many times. The CDR3 sequence is CASSEATGNQPQHF. CDR3 bases: TGTGCCAGCAGTGAAGCCACGGGCAATCAGCCCCAGCATTTT. V usage is TRBV2 and J usage is TRBJ1-5; D is unresolved. V lost 0 bases and J lost 2, with 5 bases in between. This CDR3 comprises 14 residues. Germline V CDR1 and CDR2: SNHLY, FYNNEI.

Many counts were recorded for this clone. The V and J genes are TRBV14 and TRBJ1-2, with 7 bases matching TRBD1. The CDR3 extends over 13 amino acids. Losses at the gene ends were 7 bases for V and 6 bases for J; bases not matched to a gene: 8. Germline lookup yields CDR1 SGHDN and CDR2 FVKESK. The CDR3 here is CASTSGRGNGYTF. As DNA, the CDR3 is TGTGCCAGCACGTCGGGCAGGGGGAATGGCTACACCTTC.

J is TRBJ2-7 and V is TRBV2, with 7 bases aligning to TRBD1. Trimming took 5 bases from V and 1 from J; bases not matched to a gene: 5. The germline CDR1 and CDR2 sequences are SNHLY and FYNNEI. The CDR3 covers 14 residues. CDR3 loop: CASSTTGDSYEQYF. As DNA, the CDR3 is TGTGCCAGCAGTACCACAGGGGATTCCTACGAGCAGTACTTC.

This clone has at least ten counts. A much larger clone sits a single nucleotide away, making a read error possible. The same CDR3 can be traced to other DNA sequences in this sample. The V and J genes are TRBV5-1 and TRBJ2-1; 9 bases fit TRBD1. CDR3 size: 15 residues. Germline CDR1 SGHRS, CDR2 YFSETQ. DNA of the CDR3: TGCGCCAGCAGCTTGGGGGGACAGGGCCACAATGAACAGTTCTTC. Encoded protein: CASSLGGQGHNEQFF.

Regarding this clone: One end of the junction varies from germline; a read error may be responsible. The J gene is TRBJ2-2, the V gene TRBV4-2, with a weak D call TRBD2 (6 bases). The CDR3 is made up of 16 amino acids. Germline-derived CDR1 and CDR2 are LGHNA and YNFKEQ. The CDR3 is CASSPIHTRVTGGLFF. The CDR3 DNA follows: TGTGCCAGCAGCCCCATTCATACTAGGGTGACCGGGGGGCTGTTTTTT.

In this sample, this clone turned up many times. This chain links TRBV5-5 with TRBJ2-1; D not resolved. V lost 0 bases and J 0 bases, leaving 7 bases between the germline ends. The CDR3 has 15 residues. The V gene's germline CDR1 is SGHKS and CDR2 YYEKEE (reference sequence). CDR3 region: CASSLVRSSYNEQFF. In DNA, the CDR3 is TGTGCCAGCAGCTTGGTTAGGAGCTCCTACAATGAGCAGTTCTTC. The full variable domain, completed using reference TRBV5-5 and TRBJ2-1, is DAGVTQSPTHLIKTRGQQVTLRCSPISGHKSVSWYQQVLGQGPQFIFQYYEKEERGRGNFPDRFSARQFPNYSSELNVNALLLGDSALYLCASSLVRSSYNEQFFGPGTRLTVL.

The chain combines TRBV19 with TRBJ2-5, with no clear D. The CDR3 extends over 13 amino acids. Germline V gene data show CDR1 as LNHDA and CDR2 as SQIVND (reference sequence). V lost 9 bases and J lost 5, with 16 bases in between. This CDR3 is CASSSGVGETQYF. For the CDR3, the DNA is TGTGCCAGCTCTAGTGGGGTCGGGGAGACCCAGTACTTC. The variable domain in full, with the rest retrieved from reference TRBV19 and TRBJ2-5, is DGGITQSPKYLFRKEGQNVTLSCEQNLNHDAMYWYRQDPGQGLRLIYYSQIVNDFQKGDIAEGYSVSREKKESFPLTVTSAQKNPTAFYLCASSSGVGETQYFGPGTRLLVL.

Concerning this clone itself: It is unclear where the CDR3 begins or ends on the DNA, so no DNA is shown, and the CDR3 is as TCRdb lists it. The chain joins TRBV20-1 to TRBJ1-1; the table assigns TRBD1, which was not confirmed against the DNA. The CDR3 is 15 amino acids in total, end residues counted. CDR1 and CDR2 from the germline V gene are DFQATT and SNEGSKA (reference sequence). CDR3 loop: CSARVVGQGSSPPSF.